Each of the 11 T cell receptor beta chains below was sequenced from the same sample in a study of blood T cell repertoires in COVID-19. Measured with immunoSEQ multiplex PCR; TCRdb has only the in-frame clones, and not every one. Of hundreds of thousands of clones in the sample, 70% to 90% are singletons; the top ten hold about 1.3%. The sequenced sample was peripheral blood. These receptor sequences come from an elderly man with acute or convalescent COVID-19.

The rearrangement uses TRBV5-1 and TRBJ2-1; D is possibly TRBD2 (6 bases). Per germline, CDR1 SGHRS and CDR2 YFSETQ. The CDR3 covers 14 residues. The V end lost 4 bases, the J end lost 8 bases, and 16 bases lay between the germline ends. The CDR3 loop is CASSRRGPVDEQFF. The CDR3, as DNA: TGCGCCAGCAGCCGGCGGGGACCTGTGGATGAGCAGTTCTTC.

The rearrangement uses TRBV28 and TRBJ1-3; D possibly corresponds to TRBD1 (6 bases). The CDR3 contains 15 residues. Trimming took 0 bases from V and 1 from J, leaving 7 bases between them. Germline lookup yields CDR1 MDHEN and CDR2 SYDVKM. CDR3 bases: TGTGCCAGCAGTTTATGGGGGGCATCTGGAAACACCATATATTTT. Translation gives CASSLWGASGNTIYF.

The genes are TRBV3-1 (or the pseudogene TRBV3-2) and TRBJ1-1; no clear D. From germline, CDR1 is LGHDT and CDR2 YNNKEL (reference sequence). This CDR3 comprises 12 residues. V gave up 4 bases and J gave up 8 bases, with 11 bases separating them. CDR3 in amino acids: CASSPGWSEAFF. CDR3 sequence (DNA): TGTGCCAGCAGCCCCGGTTGGTCGGAAGCTTTCTTT.

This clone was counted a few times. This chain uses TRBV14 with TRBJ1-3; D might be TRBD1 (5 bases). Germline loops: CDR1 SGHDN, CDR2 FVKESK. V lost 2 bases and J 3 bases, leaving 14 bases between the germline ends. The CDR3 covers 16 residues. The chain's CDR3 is CASSQFVSGIGNTIYF. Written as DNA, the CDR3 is TGTGCCAGCAGCCAATTTGTGTCAGGGATTGGAAACACCATATATTTT. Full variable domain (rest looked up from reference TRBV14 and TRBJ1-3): EAGVTQFPSHSVIEKGQTVTLRCDPISGHDNLYWYRRVMGKEIKFLLHFVKESKQDESGMPNNRFLAERTGGTYSTLKVQPAELEDSGVYFCASSQFVSGIGNTIYFGEGSWLTVV.

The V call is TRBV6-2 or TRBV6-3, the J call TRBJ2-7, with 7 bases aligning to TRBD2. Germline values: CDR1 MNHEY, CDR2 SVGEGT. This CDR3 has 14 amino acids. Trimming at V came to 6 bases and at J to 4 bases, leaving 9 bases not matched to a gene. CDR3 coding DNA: TGTGCCAGCAGCCTACGGGGGGAAACTTACGAGCAGTACTTC. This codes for CASSLRGETYEQYF.

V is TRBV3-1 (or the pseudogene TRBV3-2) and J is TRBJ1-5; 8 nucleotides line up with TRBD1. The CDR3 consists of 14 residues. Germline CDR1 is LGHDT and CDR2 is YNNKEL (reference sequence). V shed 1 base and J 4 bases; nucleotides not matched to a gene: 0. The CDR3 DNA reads TGTGCCAGCAGCCAAGGGACAGGGAATCAGCCCCAGCATTTT. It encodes CASSQGTGNQPQHF.

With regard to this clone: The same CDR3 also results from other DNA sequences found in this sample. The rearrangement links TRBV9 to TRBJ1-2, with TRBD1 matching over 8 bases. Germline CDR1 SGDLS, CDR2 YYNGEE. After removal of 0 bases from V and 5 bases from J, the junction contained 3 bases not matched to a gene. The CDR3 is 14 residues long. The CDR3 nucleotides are TGTGCCAGCAGCGTAGGACAGGGGACTTATGGCTACACCTTC. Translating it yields CASSVGQGTYGYTF.

CDR3 sequence reads: CASSSRLNPATNEKLFF. CDR3 nucleotide sequence: TGTGCCAGCAGTTCGCGACTAAACCCTGCAACTAATGAAAAACTGTTTTTT. The gene calls are TRBV27 and TRBJ1-4; D unclear. There are 17 residues in the CDR3. The V end lost 4 bases, the J end lost 0 bases, and 15 bases lay between the germline ends. Per the germline V gene, CDR1 is MNHEY and CDR2 is SMNVEV (reference sequence).

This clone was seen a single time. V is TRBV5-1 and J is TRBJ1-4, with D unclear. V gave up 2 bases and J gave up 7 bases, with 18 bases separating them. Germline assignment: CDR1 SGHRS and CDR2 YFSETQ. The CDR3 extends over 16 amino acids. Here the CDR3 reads CASSLSLDMRIEKLFF. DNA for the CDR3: TGCGCCAGCAGCTTATCCCTGGATATGAGGATTGAAAAACTGTTTTTT. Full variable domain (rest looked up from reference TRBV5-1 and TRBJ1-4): KAGVTQTPRYLIKTRGQQVTLSCSPISGHRSVSWYQQTPGQGLQFLFEYFSETQRNKGNFPGRFSGRQFSNSRSEMNVSTLELGDSALYLCASSLSLDMRIEKLFFGSGTQLSVL.

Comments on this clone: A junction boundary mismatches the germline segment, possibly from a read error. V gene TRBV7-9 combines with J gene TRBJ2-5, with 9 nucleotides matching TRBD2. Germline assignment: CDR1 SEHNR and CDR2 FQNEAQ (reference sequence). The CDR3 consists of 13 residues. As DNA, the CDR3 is TGTGCCAGCAGCCTCGTGGGGACTAGCAGGTTCGACTTC. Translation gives CASSLVGTSRFDF.

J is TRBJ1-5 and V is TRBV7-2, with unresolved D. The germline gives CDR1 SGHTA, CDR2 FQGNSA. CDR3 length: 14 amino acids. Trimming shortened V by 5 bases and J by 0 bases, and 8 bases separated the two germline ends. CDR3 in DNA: TGTGCCAGCAGCGACATTTATAGCAATCAGCCCCAGCATTTT. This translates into CASSDIYSNQPQHF.